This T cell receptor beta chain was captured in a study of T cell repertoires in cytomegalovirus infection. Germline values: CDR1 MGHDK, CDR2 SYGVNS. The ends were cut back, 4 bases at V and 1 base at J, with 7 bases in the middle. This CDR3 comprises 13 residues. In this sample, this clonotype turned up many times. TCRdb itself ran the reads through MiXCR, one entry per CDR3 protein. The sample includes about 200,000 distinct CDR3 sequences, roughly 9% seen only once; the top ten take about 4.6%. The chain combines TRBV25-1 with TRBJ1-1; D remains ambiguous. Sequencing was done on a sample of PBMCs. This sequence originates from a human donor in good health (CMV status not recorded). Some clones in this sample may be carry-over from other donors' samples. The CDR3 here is CASSAVGNTEAFF. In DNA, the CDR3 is TGTGCCAGCAGTGCCGTGGGGAACACTGAAGCTTTCTTT.